The clone carrying this TCR beta chain was counted a few times. Profiling relied on immunoSEQ multiplex PCR, and the TCRdb table lists in-frame clones only, not all of them. The data show approximately 76,000 clones, with around 76% seen just once and under 5% held by the top ten. Germline loops: CDR1 LNHDA, CDR2 SQIVND (reference sequence). V lost 5 bases to trimming and J lost 1 base; unmatched junction nucleotides: 10. There are 17 residues in the CDR3. This specimen comes from a study of radiotherapy plus CTLA-4 blockade in lung cancer. In the study overall: Disease control reached 31%, with objective responses in approximately 17%.

The sequencing here drew on peripheral blood, taken from a patient treated with radiotherapy plus ipilimumab. The V and J genes are TRBV19 and TRBJ2-3; 9 bases match TRBD2. The sequence came from a human donor with non-small cell lung cancer who had a partial response to radiotherapy plus ipilimumab. Some clones in this sample may be carry-over from other donors' samples. CDR3 in amino acids: CASSPIRAGGRTDTQYF. CDR3 nucleotide sequence: TGTGCCAGTAGTCCGATTCGGGCGGGAGGGCGCACAGATACGCAGTATTTT.